The 32 T cell receptor beta chains given below trace back to one sample, sequenced in a study of blood T cells in healthy people across ages. Combining a sample-barcoded 5' primer with a J-beta primer mix, a second PCR ran for roughly 6 to 12 cycles. TCRdb fed the 5' RACE reads into MiXCR, producing one record per CDR3 protein. Among 1.5 million or so distinct CDR3 sequences listed, 42% were seen once. Input material: blood. These receptors all stem from a woman aged 18 to 35 in good health.

The chain combines TRBV3-1 with TRBJ2-4, with D perhaps matching TRBD2 (5 bases). Trimming cost V 3 bases and J 0 bases, with 6 bases left between them. Germline V lookup: CDR1 LGHDT, CDR2 YNNKEL (reference sequence). The CDR3 runs 14 residues. The chain's CDR3 is CASSHGVAKNIQYF. The CDR3 region has the DNA TGTGCCAGCAGCCACGGGGTAGCCAAAAACATTCAGTACTTC.

V and J are TRBV28 and TRBJ2-7, with D possibly TRBD1 on 6 matching bases. Trimming left V 4 bases short and J 2 bases short, with 12 bases between. This CDR3 spans 14 amino acids. Germline V CDR1 and CDR2: MDHEN, SYDVKM. The CDR3 here is CASSWTVITYEQYF. CDR3 DNA: TGTGCCAGCAGTTGGACAGTTATTACCTACGAGCAGTACTTC.

V is TRBV4-1 and J is TRBJ2-1; 7 bases agree with TRBD2. The CDR3 has 20 residues. CDR1 and CDR2 (germline): MGHRA, YSYEKL. Germline trimming cut 2 bases from V and 4 bases from J; bases unmatched to any gene: 20. The CDR3: CASSQPGLLSAGGSYNEQFF. Here the CDR3 DNA reads TGCGCCAGCAGCCAACCGGGACTCCTCTCTGCCGGGGGGTCTTACAATGAGCAGTTCTTC.

V is TRBV7-9 and J is TRBJ2-1; the match to TRBD1 covers 8 bases. The CDR3 runs 14 residues. In germline, CDR1 is SEHNR, CDR2 FQNEAQ (reference sequence). With 5 bases clipped from V and 2 bases from J, the junction kept 2 bases outside the gene matches. CDR3 sequence (DNA): TGTGCCAGCAGCATACAGGGGGCCTACAATGAGCAGTTCTTC. Translated, it gives CASSIQGAYNEQFF. Drawing the rest from reference TRBV7-9 and TRBJ2-1, the complete variable domain is DTGVSQNPRHKITKRGQNVTFRCDPISEHNRLYWYRQTLGQGPEFLTYFQNEAQLEKSRLLSDRFSAERPKGSFSTLEIQRTEQGDSAMYLCASSIQGAYNEQFFGPGTRLTVL.

Regarding this clonotype: Germline is not matched at one junction end, which may reflect a read error. This chain connects TRBV6-5 to TRBJ2-3; D remains ambiguous. This CDR3 has 13 amino acids. Germline lookup yields CDR1 MNHEY and CDR2 SVGAGI. The CDR3 loop reads CASSYSSTETQYF. The CDR3 DNA sequence: TGTGCCAGCAGTTACTCGAGCACAGAGACGCAGTATTTT.

This clonotype occurred a few times. The chain uses TRBV2 and TRBJ2-1, with D perhaps matching TRBD1 (6 bases). The CDR3 contains 14 residues. V was trimmed by 6 bases and J by 7 bases, leaving 16 bases between them. Looked up from germline, CDR1 is SNHLY and CDR2 is FYNNEI. The chain's CDR3 is CASSYRAVLNEQFF. The CDR3 DNA reads TGTGCCAGCAGCTACAGGGCCGTATTAAATGAGCAGTTCTTC.

This clonotype has more than one count but fewer than ten. The genes are TRBV10-3 and TRBJ2-1; unclear D gene. CDR3 length: 12 residues. Trimming cost V 10 bases and J 3 bases, with 10 bases left between them. Germline V gene sequence: CDR1 ENHRY, CDR2 SYGVKD. CDR3 sequence: CASTSDYNEQFF. The CDR3 coding sequence is TGTGCCAGCACATCGGACTACAATGAGCAGTTCTTC.

Regarding this clonotype: Given a far larger clone just one base away, this is likely a sequencing read error. V is TRBV6-4 and J is TRBJ2-3; TRBD1 aligns across 7 bases. The CDR3 totals 14 residues. J was trimmed by 1 base and V by 5 bases; bases with no gene match: 3. Germline CDR1 MRHNA, CDR2 SNTAGT. The CDR3 region has the DNA TGTGCCAGCAGTATAACAGGGGGCACAGATACGCAGTATTTT. It yields the protein CASSITGGTDTQYF.

J is TRBJ2-1 and V is TRBV3-1, with TRBD2 identical over 11 bases. The CDR3 contains 16 residues. In germline, CDR1 is LGHDT, CDR2 YNNKEL (reference sequence). With 3 bases clipped from V and 8 bases from J, the junction kept 9 bases outside the gene matches. CDR3 amino acids: CASSHPIAGGPHEQFF. CDR3 coding DNA: TGTGCCAGCAGCCATCCGATAGCGGGAGGGCCCCATGAGCAGTTCTTC.

This chain links TRBV6-1 with TRBJ2-7; D possibly corresponds to TRBD1 (6 bases). The closer fit of TRBJ2-5 to the DNA end suggests the J call may be wrong. The CDR3 is 13 residues long. Germline V CDR1 and CDR2: MNHNS, SASEGT. The CDR3 region has the DNA TGTGCTACCACTAAAAGACAGGAAGAGACCCAGTACTTC. Its translation is CATTKRQEETQYF.

The chain links TRBV29-1 to TRBJ1-2; 7 bases match TRBD1. Germline V gene lookup returns CDR1 SQVTM and CDR2 ANQGSEA. The V gene end was trimmed by 4 bases and the J gene end by 4 bases; junction bases not matched to a gene: 3. This CDR3 region has 12 residues. The DNA for the CDR3 is TGCAGCGTTGGGGACAGACTCTATGGCTACACCTTC. This codes for CSVGDRLYGYTF.

This clonotype showed up just a few times. The chain uses TRBV20-1 and TRBJ2-1, with 9 bases that match TRBD1. Germline CDR1 is DFQATT and CDR2 is SNEGSKA (reference sequence). After removal of 3 bases from V and 2 bases from J, the junction contained 2 bases not matched to a gene. The CDR3 consists of 14 residues. This CDR3 is CSARRTGAYNEQFF. For the CDR3, the DNA is TGCAGTGCTAGGAGGACAGGGGCCTACAATGAGCAGTTCTTC.

The chain links TRBV6-5 to TRBJ2-5, with TRBD1 matching 9 bases. V was pared by 2 bases and J by 3 bases, with 7 bases of the junction left unmatched. The CDR3 sequence is 16 residues long. CDR1 and CDR2 (germline): MNHEY, SVGAGI. CDR3 coding DNA: TGTGCCAGCAGTTACGTGGCGGGACAGGGAGAAGAGACCCAGTACTTC. Its protein product is CASSYVAGQGEETQYF.

This clonotype has ten or more counts. The genes are TRBV20-1 and TRBJ2-7; no firm D call. Trimming cost V 6 bases and J 7 bases, with 13 bases left between them. Looked up from germline, CDR1 is DFQATT and CDR2 is SNEGSKA (reference sequence). CDR3 size: 11 residues. The CDR3 reads CSAETAPEQYF. The CDR3 coding sequence is TGCAGTGCAGAGACTGCCCCTGAGCAGTACTTC.

As DNA, the CDR3 is TGTGCCAGCAGTTTCGGGACAGGGATGGAGACCCAGTACTTC. It encodes CASSFGTGMETQYF. The chain uses TRBV12-3 or TRBV12-4 and TRBJ2-5; 9 bases are shared with TRBD1. V was pared by 3 bases and J by 5 bases, with 4 bases of the junction left unmatched. CDR3 length equals 14 residues.

This CDR3 is CASSLGPNEGGFF. The CDR3 DNA is TGTGCCAGCAGCTTGGGACCTAATGAGGGGGGGTTCTTC. The chain joins TRBV7-9 to TRBJ2-1, with D perhaps assigned TRBD1 or TRBD2 (6 bases each). The length of the CDR3 is 13 residues. Germline V gene data show CDR1 as SEHNR and CDR2 as FQNEAQ (reference sequence). The V end was cut by 3 bases, the J end by 15 bases, with 18 bases between.

The V call is TRBV5-5, the J call TRBJ1-2; 8 bases line up with TRBD1. Germline assignment: CDR1 SGHKS and CDR2 YYEKEE (reference sequence). Trimming removed 4 bases from V and 6 bases from J; junction bases left unmatched: 8. The CDR3 has 14 amino acids. The CDR3 loop is CASSRNTGGNGYTF. The CDR3 DNA reads TGTGCCAGCAGCCGTAACACAGGGGGTAATGGCTACACCTTC.

This sequence joins TRBV28 and TRBJ1-1, with D possibly being TRBD1 (5 bases). V gave up 3 bases and J gave up 11 bases, with 13 bases separating them. Per germline, CDR1 MDHEN and CDR2 SYDVKM. This CDR3 comprises 12 residues. The CDR3 DNA follows: TGTGCCAGCAGTTTGACAGCGTCGGGGGCTTTCTTT. This encodes CASSLTASGAFF.

The J gene is TRBJ1-2, the V gene TRBV9, with a weak D call TRBD1 (5 bases). In germline, CDR1 is SGDLS, CDR2 YYNGEE. V gave up 0 bases and J gave up 3 bases, with 9 bases separating them. This CDR3 has 14 amino acids. CDR3 amino acids: CASSVGVTDYGYTF. In DNA form, the CDR3 reads TGTGCCAGCAGCGTAGGGGTGACAGACTATGGCTACACCTTC.

This clonotype has only a few counts. The chain couples TRBV9 to TRBJ2-3; tentative D call: TRBD1 (6 bases). V lost 0 bases and J lost 7, with 12 bases in between. Germline V lookup: CDR1 SGDLS, CDR2 YYNGEE. The CDR3 covers 14 residues. The CDR3 protein is CASSVESGANTQYF. In DNA form, the CDR3 reads TGTGCCAGCAGCGTAGAATCAGGGGCCAATACGCAGTATTTT. Full variable domain (rest looked up from reference TRBV9 and TRBJ2-3): DSGVTQTPKHLITATGQRVTLRCSPRSGDLSVYWYQQSLDQGLQFLIQYYNGEERAKGNILERFSAQQFPDLHSELNLSSLELGDSALYFCASSVESGANTQYFGPGTRLTVL.

This clonotype was seen just once. The J gene is TRBJ2-1, the V gene TRBV12-3 or TRBV12-4; D may be TRBD1 or TRBD2 (5 bases each). V was cut by 1 base and J by 8 bases, with 15 bases left in between. The CDR3 is 15 residues long. This chain's CDR3 is CASSLGALRGDEQFF. The CDR3, as DNA: TGTGCCAGCAGTTTAGGAGCGTTGAGAGGGGATGAGCAGTTCTTC.

The rearrangement uses TRBV7-2 and TRBJ2-4, with TRBD1 identical over 9 bases. The DNA end favors TRBJ2-7, so the J call may be wrong. There are 14 residues in the CDR3. CDR1 is SGHTA and CDR2 is FQGNSA in the germline V gene. CDR3: CAIWTGEISYEQYF. The CDR3 DNA is TGTGCCATCTGGACAGGGGAAATCTCGTACGAGCAGTACTTC.

The chain has TRBV3-1 and TRBJ2-2; weak D call: TRBD2 (6 bases). Germline lookup yields CDR1 LGHDT and CDR2 YNNKEL (reference sequence). The CDR3 extends over 14 amino acids. Trimming stripped 3 bases from V and 7 bases from J, with 12 bases between. CDR3 residues: CASSQRGTDGELFF. Here the CDR3 DNA reads TGTGCCAGCAGCCAGCGGGGAACTGACGGGGAGCTGTTTTTT.

The chain carries TRBV6-5 and TRBJ2-1, with TRBD1 as a possible D gene (6 bases). The CDR3 length is 13 residues. The V gene lost 4 bases and the J gene lost 9 bases, with 13 bases spanning the gap. Germline CDR1 MNHEY, CDR2 SVGAGI. DNA for the CDR3: TGTGCCAGCAGTTCCGGGACACAGGGTGAGCAGTTCTTC. This translates into CASSSGTQGEQFF.

About this clonotype itself: Germline is not matched at one junction end, which may reflect a read error. The rearrangement joins TRBV10-3 to TRBJ1-6, with TRBD1 matching 9 bases. Germline CDR1 and CDR2: ENHRY and SYGVKD. The CDR3 extends over 16 amino acids. CDR3 DNA: TGTGCCATCGGTGAGTCCGGGACAGGGTATAATTCACCCCTCCACTTT. This encodes CAIGESGTGYNSPLHF.

The chain uses TRBV20-1 and TRBJ2-1; maybe TRBD2 (5 bases). Trimming stripped 1 base from V and 9 bases from J, with 10 bases between. Per germline, CDR1 DFQATT and CDR2 SNEGSKA (reference sequence). This CDR3 is 12 amino acids long. CDR3 in DNA: TGCAGTGCTAGAGTTTTACGGGGTGAGCAGTTCTTC. It translates to CSARVLRGEQFF.

The gene calls are TRBV27 and TRBJ2-3; D call uncertain. CDR3 length: 14 residues. The germline V gene encodes CDR1 MNHEY and CDR2 SMNVEV (reference sequence). V lost 0 bases to trimming and J lost 4 bases, with 8 bases between them. CDR3 protein: CASSLSVWPDTQYF. The CDR3 DNA sequence: TGTGCCAGCAGTTTATCGGTATGGCCAGATACGCAGTATTTT.

The sample holds a few counts of this clonotype. The chain joins TRBV7-9 to TRBJ1-5; TRBD1 might be the D (6 bases). V dropped 4 bases and J dropped 3 bases, with 13 bases sitting between them. The CDR3 consists of 15 residues. Germline loops: CDR1 SEHNR, CDR2 FQNEAQ (reference sequence). The CDR3 spells CASSSSGQYNQPQHF. CDR3 coding DNA: TGTGCCAGCAGCTCTTCCGGACAGTACAATCAGCCCCAGCATTTT.

The chain joins TRBV28 to TRBJ1-1; no firm D call. CDR1 is MDHEN, CDR2 SYDVKM, per germline. Trimming shortened V by 8 bases and J by 6 bases, and 19 bases separated the two germline ends. The CDR3 loop spans 14 amino acids. CDR3 amino acids: CASRKVVGKAEAFF. For the CDR3, the DNA is TGTGCCAGCCGGAAAGTGGTAGGTAAGGCTGAAGCTTTCTTT.

This chain links TRBV3-1 with TRBJ2-5, with D perhaps TRBD1 (5 bases). Matching the DNA end better, TRBJ2-7 makes the J call doubtful. The CDR3 is 15 amino acids. The germline V gene encodes CDR1 LGHDT and CDR2 YNNKEL (reference sequence). The CDR3 protein is CASSQDGRARDEQYF. The DNA for the CDR3 is TGTGCCAGCAGCCAAGATGGCAGGGCCAGGGACGAGCAGTACTTC.

The chain carries TRBV3-1 and TRBJ1-1; TRBD1 is a possible D gene (5 bases). Germline V gives CDR1 LGHDT, CDR2 YNNKEL (reference sequence). The CDR3 sequence is 14 residues long. V was cut by 2 bases and J by 4 bases, with 11 bases left in between. CDR3 region: CASSQRGAGTEAFF. CDR3 nucleotides: TGTGCCAGCAGCCAAAGGGGCGCGGGCACTGAAGCTTTCTTT.

The chain couples TRBV12-3 or TRBV12-4 to TRBJ2-7; 14 positions agree with TRBD2. With 3 bases clipped from V and 7 bases from J, the junction kept 5 bases outside the gene matches. This CDR3 is 15 amino acids long. In nucleotides, the CDR3 is TGTGCCAGCAGTTTGGGGACTAGCGGGAGATTGGAGCAGTACTTC. Amino acid sequence: CASSLGTSGRLEQYF.